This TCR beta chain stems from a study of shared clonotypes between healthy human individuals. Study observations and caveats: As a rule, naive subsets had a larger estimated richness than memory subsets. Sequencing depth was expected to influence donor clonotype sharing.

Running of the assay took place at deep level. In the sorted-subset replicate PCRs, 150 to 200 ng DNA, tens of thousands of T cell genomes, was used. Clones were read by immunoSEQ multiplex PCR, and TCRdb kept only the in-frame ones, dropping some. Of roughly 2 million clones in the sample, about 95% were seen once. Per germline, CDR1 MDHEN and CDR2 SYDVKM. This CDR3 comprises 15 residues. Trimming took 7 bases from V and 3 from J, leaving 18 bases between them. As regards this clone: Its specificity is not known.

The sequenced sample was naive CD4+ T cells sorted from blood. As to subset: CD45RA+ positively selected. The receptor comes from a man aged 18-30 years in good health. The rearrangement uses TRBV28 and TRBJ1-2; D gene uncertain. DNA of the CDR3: TGTGCCAGCATAGGCCAACCCGGTAACTACTATGGCTACACCTTC. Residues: CASIGQPGNYYGYTF.